The rows below give T cell receptor beta chains drawn from one sample of a study of CD8 T cells in ankylosing spondylitis. In TCRdb, the 5' RACE reads were re-called with MiXCR into one record per CDR3 protein. Of about 840,000 distinct CDR3 sequences detected, roughly 10% appear once; the ten largest clones hold 0.51%. What was sequenced was blood, either unsorted or a sorted T cell fraction (not recorded which). The receptors were sampled from a male donor with ankylosing spondylitis. CDR3s include the opening cysteine and the closing phenylalanine or tryptophan. The D gene is left open where the match is weak. Not every row has a clone size; where given, it reads once, few, many or a size class.

DNA: TGTGCCAGCAGTGACAGGCAGGGGGGAATCCAGCCCCAGCATTTT; CDR3: CASSDRQGGIQPQHF; J: TRBJ1-5; V: TRBV2; size: NA; D: TRBD1
DNA: TGCGCCAGCAGCATAAGGCCCGGGGGGGCCTACGAGCAGTACTTC; CDR3: CASSIRPGGAYEQYF; J: TRBJ2-7; V: TRBV5-1; size: NA; D: TRBD2
DNA: TGTGCCAGCAGCTTAGGGCCGGATAAGCCCCAGCATTTT; CDR3: CASSLGPDKPQHF; J: TRBJ1-5; V: TRBV7-6; size: once; D: NA
DNA: TGTGCCAGCAGTTACTCGAATAGCGGCTACGAGCAGTACTTC; CDR3: CASSYSNSGYEQYF; J: TRBJ2-7; V: TRBV6-5; size: few; D: NA
DNA: TGTGCCAGCAGTCTTCGGACTAGCGGGAGGGCCGAAGCAGATACGCAGTATTTT; CDR3: CASSLRTSGRAEADTQYF; J: TRBJ2-3; V: TRBV6-2/TRBV6-3; size: few; D: TRBD2
DNA: TGTGCCACCGAGCCCGAGGGGACCCAGTACTTC; CDR3: CATEPEGTQYF; J: TRBJ2-5; V: TRBV2; size: NA; D: NA
DNA: TGCGCCAGCAGCTCGGCCCGCCAGACCCTCTATGGCTACACCTTC; CDR3: CASSSARQTLYGYTF; J: TRBJ1-2; V: TRBV5-1; size: few; D: NA
DNA: TGCAGTGCTAGGGGGACCTACGAGCAGTACTTC; CDR3: CSARGTYEQYF; J: TRBJ2-7; V: TRBV20-1; size: many; D: NA
DNA: TGCAGTGCTGGGGGCCGAACTGAAGCTTTCTTT; CDR3: CSAGGRTEAFF; J: TRBJ1-1; V: TRBV20-1; size: NA; D: NA
DNA: TGTGCCAGCAGGGGCTCGTATGGCTCCTACAATGAGCAGTTCTTC; CDR3: CASRGSYGSYNEQFF; J: TRBJ2-1; V: TRBV6-1; size: NA; D: NA
DNA: TGTGCCAGCAGTTTAGAAGGGGCAGCCTCCTACAATGAGCAGTTCTTC; CDR3: CASSLEGAASYNEQFF; J: TRBJ2-1; V: TRBV12-3/TRBV12-4; size: NA; D: NA
DNA: TGTGCCAGCAGCCCCTACGCTAAAACTAGCGGGAGGGCCGGCTCCACAGATACGCAGTATTTT; CDR3: CASSPYAKTSGRAGSTDTQYF; J: TRBJ2-3; V: TRBV21-1; size: NA; D: NA
DNA: TGTGCCAGCAGCCAAGGACTAGATATGGTCGATGAGCAGTTCTTC; CDR3: CASSQGLDMVDEQFF; J: TRBJ2-1; V: TRBV4-2; size: few; D: NA
DNA: TGTGCCAGCAGTTTAGTTGGGAGTTACACTGAAGCTTTCTTT; CDR3: CASSLVGSYTEAFF; J: TRBJ1-1; V: TRBV12-3/TRBV12-4; size: many; D: NA
DNA: TGTGCCAGCAGCTTAAAACCAGGGGGCCGCAATGAGCAGTTCTTC; CDR3: CASSLKPGGRNEQFF; J: TRBJ2-1; V: TRBV7-2; size: many; D: TRBD1
DNA: TGCGCCAGCAGCCAAGAGGCCCGGGGAGATACGCAGTATTTT; CDR3: CASSQEARGDTQYF; J: TRBJ2-3; V: TRBV4-3; size: many; D: NA
DNA: TGTGCCAGCAGTTCTAGCGGGAGTTGGTCAGATACGCAGTATTTT; CDR3: CASSSSGSWSDTQYF; J: TRBJ2-3; V: TRBV27; size: NA; D: TRBD2
DNA: TGCGCCAGCAGCCAAGGACTATTAAACCAAGAGACCCAGTACTTC; CDR3: CASSQGLLNQETQYF; J: TRBJ2-5; V: TRBV4-3; size: NA; D: NA
DNA: TGCAGCGTGGCCCTGAGAATCATGAACACTGAAGCTTTCTTT; CDR3: CSVALRIMNTEAFF; J: TRBJ1-1; V: TRBV29-1; size: many; D: NA
DNA: TGCAGTGCTATTACTAGGGATGAGCAGTACTTC; CDR3: CSAITRDEQYF; J: TRBJ2-7; V: TRBV20-1; size: many; D: NA
DNA: TGTGCCAGCTCACCCACGAGCCGCGGGCCCTCCTACGAGCAGTACTTC; CDR3: CASSPTSRGPSYEQYF; J: TRBJ2-7; V: TRBV18; size: NA; D: NA
DNA: TGTGCCAGCAGCTTGGCGGCTGGGGCCAACGTCCTGACTTTC; CDR3: CASSLAAGANVLTF; J: TRBJ2-6; V: TRBV5-5; size: few; D: NA
DNA: TGCAGTGCTAGATACCTGATTACAGATACGCAGTATTTT; CDR3: CSARYLITDTQYF; J: TRBJ2-3; V: TRBV20-1; size: NA; D: NA
DNA: TGTGCCAGCTCACCTTCTTGGGTTTACGACAATGAGCAGTTCTTC; CDR3: CASSPSWVYDNEQFF; J: TRBJ2-1; V: TRBV18; size: NA; D: NA
DNA: TGCAGTGCTTCACCAGCGGGACTGTTGAACACTGAAGCTTTCTTT; CDR3: CSASPAGLLNTEAFF; J: TRBJ1-1; V: TRBV20-1; size: many; D: NA
DNA: TGCGCCAGCAGCTTACGGGCCCAAGAGACCCAGTACTTC; CDR3: CASSLRAQETQYF; J: TRBJ2-5; V: TRBV5-1; size: many; D: NA
DNA: TGTGCCAGCTCTTCGATGCTAGAGACCCAGTACTTC; CDR3: CASSSMLETQYF; J: TRBJ2-5; V: TRBV18; size: NA; D: NA
DNA: TGCAGTGCCCCCCCCGCCAGCTACAATGAGCAGTTCTTC; CDR3: CSAPPASYNEQFF; J: TRBJ2-1; V: TRBV20-1; size: few; D: NA
DNA: TGTGCCAGCAGTCTCAGGGTTCATACGCAGTATTTT; CDR3: CASSLRVHTQYF; J: TRBJ2-3; V: TRBV12-3/TRBV12-4; size: many; D: NA
DNA: TGTGCCAGCTCTGACCAACTAGCGGGAGGTGATGAGCAGTTCTTC; CDR3: CASSDQLAGGDEQFF; J: TRBJ2-1; V: TRBV18; size: NA; D: TRBD2
DNA: TGTGCCATCAGGGACGGTTTGGGGGGTTCACCCCTCCACTTT; CDR3: CAIRDGLGGSPLHF; J: TRBJ1-6; V: TRBV10-3; size: NA; D: NA
DNA: TGTGCCAGCACTCGGCGACCCTACCCCTCTGGAAACACCATATATTTT; CDR3: CASTRRPYPSGNTIYF; J: TRBJ1-3; V: TRBV21-1; size: once; D: NA
DNA: TGTGCCAGCAGTTTACAGGGAGGTGAGCAGTTCTTC; CDR3: CASSLQGGEQFF; J: TRBJ2-1; V: TRBV27; size: few; D: NA
DNA: TGCAGTGCCGTGATAGCAGATACGCAGTATTTT; CDR3: CSAVIADTQYF; J: TRBJ2-3; V: TRBV20-1; size: few; D: NA
DNA: TGTGCCAGCAGAAGGGGACAGGCCTTAACCTACGAGCAGTACTTC; CDR3: CASRRGQALTYEQYF; J: TRBJ2-7; V: TRBV6-1; size: few; D: TRBD1